The 9 T cell receptor beta chains below come from one sample, sequenced in a study of blood T cell repertoires in COVID-19. Using immunoSEQ multiplex PCR, the repertoire was profiled, and TCRdb retains in-frame clones only, with some absent. This sample has 26,000 or so clones, with roughly nine tenths found just once. Sequences were obtained from peripheral blood. The origin of the receptors is a man aged 55 to 70 with active COVID-19.

This chain joins TRBV7-2 and TRBJ2-2; 15 bases fit TRBD2. In germline, CDR1 is SGHTA, CDR2 FQGNSA. V was pared by 3 bases and J by 5 bases, with 4 bases of the junction left unmatched. This CDR3 contains 17 residues. This chain's CDR3 is CASSFGLAGGLTGELFF. CDR3 coding DNA: TGTGCCAGCAGCTTCGGACTAGCGGGGGGGCTAACCGGGGAGCTGTTTTTT.

J is TRBJ1-1 and V is TRBV12-3 or TRBV12-4; D unresolved. The CDR3 runs 13 residues. Trimming left V 2 bases short and J 5 bases short, with 9 bases between. The CDR3 DNA follows: TGTGCCAGCAGTTTAACGGAGAAGACTGAAGCTTTCTTT. Its translation is CASSLTEKTEAFF.

The rearrangement uses TRBV5-1 and TRBJ2-7; maybe TRBD1 (5 bases). This CDR3 is built from 17 residues. V shed 3 bases and J shed 3 bases, with 22 bases lying between them. From germline, CDR1 is SGHRS and CDR2 YFSETQ. The CDR3 reads CASSWDRAGKGLYEQYF. The CDR3 nucleotides read TGCGCCAGCAGCTGGGATCGGGCAGGGAAAGGGCTCTACGAGCAGTACTTC.

This clone was counted once. The chain couples TRBV5-6 to TRBJ2-2, with 7 positions matching TRBD1. The CDR3 runs 15 residues. Per the germline V gene, CDR1 is SGHDT and CDR2 is YYEEEE. V dropped 4 bases and J dropped 3; count of bases not matched to a gene: 6. Here the CDR3 reads CASSLTGRYTGELFF. In DNA, the CDR3 is TGTGCCAGCAGCCTGACAGGGCGGTACACCGGGGAGCTGTTTTTT.

The chain is built from TRBV30 and TRBJ2-2; TRBD2 agrees at 11 bases. V gave up 0 bases and J gave up 7 bases; unmatched junction bases: 4. Germline V gene sequence: CDR1 GTSNPN, CDR2 SVGIG (reference sequence). This CDR3 contains 15 residues. The CDR3, as DNA: TGTGCCTGGAGTGTAACTAGCGGGGGAATCGGGGAGCTGTTTTTT. Protein product: CAWSVTSGGIGELFF.

V gene TRBV6-2 or TRBV6-3 combines with J gene TRBJ2-3; D might be TRBD2 (6 bases). The CDR3 has 15 amino acids. The V end lost 6 bases, the J end lost 5 bases, and 18 bases lay between the germline ends. Germline values: CDR1 MNHEY, CDR2 SVGEGT. The CDR3 nucleotides read TGTGCCAGCAGCAATGACCGGACTACCCAAGATACGCAGTATTTT. It is translated as CASSNDRTTQDTQYF.

CDR3 amino acids: CASSLQLNQPQHF. The DNA of the CDR3 is TGTGCCAGCAGCTTACAGCTCAATCAGCCCCAGCATTTT. The V call is TRBV6-4, the J call TRBJ1-5; the D is unclear. CDR3 length: 13 amino acids. The V end lost 6 bases, the J end lost 3 bases, and 9 bases lay between the germline ends. The germline V gene encodes CDR1 MRHNA and CDR2 SNTAGT.

The chain recombines TRBV5-6 with TRBJ2-2; 8 nucleotides agree with TRBD2. This CDR3 is 17 amino acids long. Germline V gene lookup returns CDR1 SGHDT and CDR2 YYEEEE. V was clipped by 6 bases and J by 4 bases; unmatched bases: 14. DNA for the CDR3: TGTGCCAGCACCCCATCTAATCGGGGGGGTTTCACCGGGGAGCTGTTTTTT. This sequence encodes CASTPSNRGGFTGELFF.

The V gene is TRBV4-2, the J gene TRBJ2-7; 10 nucleotides align to TRBD1. V shed 2 bases, J shed 2 bases, and the junction held 3 bases outside the gene matches. Germline CDR1 is LGHNA and CDR2 is YNFKEQ. The CDR3 consists of 15 residues. The CDR3 DNA reads TGTGCCAGCAGCCAAACCGGGACAGGGGCCTACGAGCAGTACTTC. This sequence encodes CASSQTGTGAYEQYF.